These 17 T cell receptor beta chains came from one sample sequenced in a study of cytomegalovirus exposure and HLA in healthy donors. Primers included in the PCR were 60 Vbeta and 13 Jbeta primers. TCRdb's table, derived via immunoSEQ multiplex PCR, lists solely in-frame clones and lacks some. The record lists around 58,000 clones, of which the ten most abundant hold roughly 9%. The sequenced material came from PBMCs. The receptors shown here come from a man aged 50-60 years in good health and CMV-seropositive.

The J gene is TRBJ2-7, the V gene TRBV30; tentative D call: TRBD2 (7 bases). CDR3 length: 14 residues. V lost 0 bases to trimming and J lost 2 bases, with 11 bases between them. Germline CDR1 GTSNPN, CDR2 SVGIG (reference sequence). The CDR3 loop reads CAWSVWGGAYEQYF. DNA of the CDR3: TGTGCCTGGAGTGTATGGGGGGGCGCCTACGAGCAGTACTTC.

This chain joins TRBV11-2 and TRBJ2-7; TRBD1 agrees at 12 bases. The CDR3 runs 16 residues. From germline, CDR1 is SGHAT and CDR2 FQNNGV. J gave up 6 bases and V 1 base, and 7 bases lay outside the gene matches. The CDR3 loop reads CASSLAGGQGAGEQYF. DNA for the CDR3: TGTGCCAGCAGCTTAGCTGGGGGACAGGGGGCGGGCGAGCAGTACTTC.

Regarding this clone: At one of its ends the junction is not consistent with the germline gene, which may arise from a read error. The J gene is TRBJ2-1, the V gene TRBV7-7; D is perhaps TRBD1 (8 bases). There are 15 residues in the CDR3. CDR1 SSHAT and CDR2 FNYEAQ come from the germline V gene (reference sequence). The CDR3 here is CASSLMGQAGDEQFF. DNA for the CDR3: TGTGCTAGCAGCCTCATGGGACAGGCGGGGGATGAGCAGTTCTTC.

This chain connects TRBV5-6 to TRBJ2-5, with 11 nucleotides matching TRBD2. CDR1 and CDR2 from the germline V gene are SGHDT and YYEEEE. The trim removed 3 bases at V and 4 bases at J, leaving 5 bases unmatched. The CDR3 extends over 15 amino acids. This chain's CDR3 is CASSYSGTSGETQYF. CDR3 DNA sequence: TGTGCCAGCAGCTACTCCGGGACTAGCGGAGAGACCCAGTACTTC.

The V gene is TRBV4-3, the J gene TRBJ2-7; D not resolved. CDR1 is LGHNA and CDR2 is YSLEER in the germline V gene. The CDR3 has 14 residues. Trimming stripped 0 bases from V and 2 bases from J, with 8 bases between. The CDR3 loop is CASSQEYPAYEQYF. CDR3 bases: TGCGCCAGCAGCCAAGAGTATCCGGCCTACGAGCAGTACTTC.

Turning to this clone: Relative to the germline gene, one junction end is altered; a read error may explain this. The chain employs TRBV29-1 and TRBJ2-1; TRBD2 is a possible D gene (5 bases). The CDR3 extends over 15 amino acids. Germline-derived CDR1 and CDR2 are SQVTM and ANQGSEA. This chain's CDR3 is CSVPPSGFSDNEQFF. DNA of the CDR3: TGCAGCGTCCCCCCCAGCGGTTTCTCCGACAATGAGCAGTTCTTC.

The genes are TRBV27 and TRBJ2-2; 8 bases are shared with TRBD1. In germline, CDR1 is MNHEY, CDR2 SMNVEV (reference sequence). Trimming removed 2 bases from V and 4 bases from J; junction bases left unmatched: 6. The CDR3 is made up of 16 amino acids. CDR3 sequence reads: CASSLRQGAGTGELFF. DNA of the CDR3: TGTGCCAGCAGTTTACGGCAGGGGGCAGGCACCGGGGAGCTGTTTTTT.

This rearrangement joins TRBV6-6 to TRBJ2-3, with 7 bases matching TRBD1. The CDR3 runs to 16 residues. V lost 5 bases, J lost 0 bases, and 8 bases stayed unmatched. Germline loops: CDR1 MNHNY, CDR2 SVGAGI (reference sequence). The CDR3 loop reads CASSQRTGTSTDTQYF. CDR3 in DNA: TGTGCCAGCAGTCAGAGGACAGGCACTAGCACAGATACGCAGTATTTT.

The chain is built from TRBV18 and TRBJ1-2, with D perhaps matching TRBD1 (5 bases). Germline assignment: CDR1 KGHSH and CDR2 LQKENI. The CDR3 spans 13 residues. V dropped 10 bases and J dropped 0 bases, with 12 bases sitting between them. The chain's CDR3 is CATSQGSNYGYTF. CDR3 sequence (DNA): TGTGCCACCTCCCAGGGTTCTAACTATGGCTACACCTTC.

The chain uses TRBV28 and TRBJ2-7, with D perhaps TRBD2 (6 bases). The V and J ends lost 3 bases and 0 bases respectively, with 12 bases between them. CDR3 size: 15 residues. Per the germline V gene, CDR1 is MDHEN and CDR2 is SYDVKM. CDR3 nucleotide sequence: TGTGCCAGCAGTTTGTCGGGGGTCGACTCCTACGAGCAGTACTTC. Translated, it gives CASSLSGVDSYEQYF.

The V gene is TRBV5-8, the J gene TRBJ2-7; tentative D call: TRBD1 (6 bases). There are 14 residues in the CDR3. Trimming took off 4 bases at V and 0 bases at J, with 11 bases between the two ends. The V gene's germline CDR1 is SGHTS and CDR2 YDEGEE. The CDR3 DNA reads TGTGCCAGCAGCCCAGGGACAACCTCCTACGAGCAGTACTTC. Translated: CASSPGTTSYEQYF.

The chain recombines TRBV5-1 with TRBJ1-6; 7 nucleotides line up with TRBD1. Per the germline V gene, CDR1 is SGHRS and CDR2 is YFSETQ. This CDR3 spans 14 amino acids. V dropped 3 bases and J dropped 6; count of bases not matched to a gene: 3. Written as DNA, the CDR3 is TGCGCCAGCAGCTCGACAGGGAGTAATTCACCCCTCCACTTT. Encoded protein: CASSSTGSNSPLHF.

The V gene is TRBV18, the J gene TRBJ1-5; the match to TRBD1 covers 8 bases. The CDR3 runs to 15 residues. Germline CDR1 KGHSH, CDR2 LQKENI. V shed 4 bases, J shed 6 bases, and the junction held 8 bases outside the gene matches. CDR3 protein: CASSRQQGVSQPQHF. CDR3 nucleotides: TGTGCCAGCTCACGGCAACAGGGGGTCAGTCAGCCCCAGCATTTT. The full variable domain, completed using reference TRBV18 and TRBJ1-5, is NAGVMQNPRHLVRRRGQEARLRCSPMKGHSHVYWYRQLPEEGLKFMVYLQKENIIDESGMPKERFSAEFPKEGPSILRIQQVVRGDSAAYFCASSRQQGVSQPQHFGDGTRLSIL.

The V and J genes are TRBV6-1 and TRBJ2-1; TRBD1 agrees at 9 bases. The CDR3 consists of 15 residues. J was trimmed by 2 bases and V by 5 bases; bases with no gene match: 4. The germline V gene has CDR1 MNHNS and CDR2 SASEGT. CDR3 sequence: CASSWTGDTYNEQFF. The CDR3 DNA reads as TGTGCCAGCAGTTGGACAGGGGATACCTACAATGAGCAGTTCTTC.

The genes are TRBV4-1 and TRBJ2-4; D perhaps matches TRBD1 (5 bases). CDR3 size: 16 residues. The V end was cut by 4 bases, the J end by 2 bases, with 15 bases between. The germline V gene encodes CDR1 MGHRA and CDR2 YSYEKL. The CDR3 coding sequence is TGCGCCAGCAGCCCCCAGGGCGAGGATCCCAAAAACATTCAGTACTTC. This translates into CASSPQGEDPKNIQYF.

The chain recombines TRBV30 with TRBJ2-7; D possibly corresponds to TRBD1 (5 bases). This CDR3 has 12 amino acids. Trimming pared 2 bases from V and 4 bases from J, leaving 9 bases between. Germline V gives CDR1 GTSNPN, CDR2 SVGIG (reference sequence). The CDR3 loop is CAWSQQVYEQYF. The CDR3 bases are TGTGCCTGGAGTCAACAGGTATACGAGCAGTACTTC.

This chain links TRBV5-8 with TRBJ2-7, with 10 bases matching TRBD1. CDR3 length equals 14 residues. Germline V gene sequence: CDR1 SGHTS, CDR2 YDEGEE. V shed 4 bases, J shed 3 bases, and the junction held 4 bases outside the gene matches. CDR3 loop: CASSLGQGFYEQYF. The CDR3 DNA follows: TGTGCCAGCAGCCTGGGACAGGGGTTCTACGAGCAGTACTTC.